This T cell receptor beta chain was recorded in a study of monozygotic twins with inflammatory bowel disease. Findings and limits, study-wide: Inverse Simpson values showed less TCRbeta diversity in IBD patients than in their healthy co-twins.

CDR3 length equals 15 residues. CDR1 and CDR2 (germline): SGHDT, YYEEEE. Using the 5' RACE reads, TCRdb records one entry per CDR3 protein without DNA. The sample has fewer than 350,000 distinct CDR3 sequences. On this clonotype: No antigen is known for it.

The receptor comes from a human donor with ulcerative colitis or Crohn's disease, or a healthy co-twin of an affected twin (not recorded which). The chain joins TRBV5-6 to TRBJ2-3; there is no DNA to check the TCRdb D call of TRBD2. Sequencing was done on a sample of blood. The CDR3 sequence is CASSLVSGSTDTQYF.